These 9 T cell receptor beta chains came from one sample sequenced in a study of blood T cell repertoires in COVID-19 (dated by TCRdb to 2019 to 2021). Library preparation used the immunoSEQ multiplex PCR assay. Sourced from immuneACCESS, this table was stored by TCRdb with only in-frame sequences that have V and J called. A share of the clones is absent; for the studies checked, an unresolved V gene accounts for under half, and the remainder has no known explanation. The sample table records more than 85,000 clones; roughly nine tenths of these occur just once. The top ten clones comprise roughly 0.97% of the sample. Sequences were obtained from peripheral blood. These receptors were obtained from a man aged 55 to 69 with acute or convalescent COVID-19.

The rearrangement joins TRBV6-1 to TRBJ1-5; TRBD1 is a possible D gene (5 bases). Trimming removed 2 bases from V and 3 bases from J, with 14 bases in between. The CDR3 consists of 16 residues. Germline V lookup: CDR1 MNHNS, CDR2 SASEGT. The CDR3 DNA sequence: TGTGCCAGCAGTGAAAGGGCACAGGCTAACAATCAGCCCCAGCATTTT. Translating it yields CASSERAQANNQPQHF.

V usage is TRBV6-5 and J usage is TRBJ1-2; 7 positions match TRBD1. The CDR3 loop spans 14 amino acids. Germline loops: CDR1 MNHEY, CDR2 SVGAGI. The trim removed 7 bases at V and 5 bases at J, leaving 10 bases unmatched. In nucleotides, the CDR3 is TGTGCCAGCATAAGGACAGGTGGAAGTTATGGCTACACCTTC. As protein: CASIRTGGSYGYTF.

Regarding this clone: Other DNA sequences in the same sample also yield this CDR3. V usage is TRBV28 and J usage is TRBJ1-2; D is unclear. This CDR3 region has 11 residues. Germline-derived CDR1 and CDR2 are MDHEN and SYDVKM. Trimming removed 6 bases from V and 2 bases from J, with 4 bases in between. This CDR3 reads CASSQNYGYTF. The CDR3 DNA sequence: TGTGCCAGCAGCCAGAACTATGGCTACACCTTC.

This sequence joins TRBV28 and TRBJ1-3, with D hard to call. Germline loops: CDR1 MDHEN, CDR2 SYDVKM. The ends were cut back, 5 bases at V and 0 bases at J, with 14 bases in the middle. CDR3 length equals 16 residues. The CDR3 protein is CASSEPPRHSGNTIYF. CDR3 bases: TGTGCCAGCAGTGAACCCCCTAGGCACTCTGGAAACACCATATATTTT.

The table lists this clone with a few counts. Written as DNA, the CDR3 is TGTGCCAGCAGCCTGACGTTGGGGAGGATTGACTATGGCTACACCTTC. It encodes CASSLTLGRIDYGYTF. This chain links TRBV5-6 with TRBJ1-2; D uncertain. CDR3 length: 16 residues. Germline CDR1 and CDR2: SGHDT and YYEEEE. Trimming cost V 4 bases and J 3 bases, with 19 bases left between them.

Here the CDR3 DNA reads TGTGCCAGCAGTTTTGGCAGGGCCACAGATACGCAGTATTTT. It yields the protein CASSFGRATDTQYF. The chain has TRBV28 and TRBJ2-3; maybe TRBD1 (5 bases). The germline gives CDR1 MDHEN, CDR2 SYDVKM. The germline V and J ends were trimmed by 3 bases and 2 bases, with 9 bases remaining between them. The CDR3 sequence is 14 residues long. Variable domain in full (rest from reference TRBV28 and TRBJ2-3): DVKVTQSSRYLVKRTGEKVFLECVQDMDHENMFWYRQDPGLGLRLIYFSYDVKMKEKGDIPEGYSVSREKKERFSLILESASTNQTSMYLCASSFGRATDTQYFGPGTRLTVL.

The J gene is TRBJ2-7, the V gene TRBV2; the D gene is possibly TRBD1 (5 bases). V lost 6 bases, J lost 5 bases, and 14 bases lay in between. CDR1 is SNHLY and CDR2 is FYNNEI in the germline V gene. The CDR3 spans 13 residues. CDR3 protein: CASSVTPGNEQYV. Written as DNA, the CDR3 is TGTGCCAGCAGCGTAACCCCAGGGAACGAGCAGTACGTC.

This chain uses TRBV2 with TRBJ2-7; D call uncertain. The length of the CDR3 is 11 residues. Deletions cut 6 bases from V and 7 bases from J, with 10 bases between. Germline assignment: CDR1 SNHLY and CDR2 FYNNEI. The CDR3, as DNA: TGTGCCAGCAGGACCTCCGGGGAGCAGTACTTC. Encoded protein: CASRTSGEQYF.

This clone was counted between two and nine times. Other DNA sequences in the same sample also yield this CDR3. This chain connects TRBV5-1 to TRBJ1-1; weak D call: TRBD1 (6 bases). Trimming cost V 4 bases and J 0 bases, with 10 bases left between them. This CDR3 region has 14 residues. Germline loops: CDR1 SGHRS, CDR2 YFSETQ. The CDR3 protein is CASSKGDVNTEAFF. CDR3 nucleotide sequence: TGCGCCAGCAGCAAGGGGGACGTGAACACTGAAGCTTTCTTT.